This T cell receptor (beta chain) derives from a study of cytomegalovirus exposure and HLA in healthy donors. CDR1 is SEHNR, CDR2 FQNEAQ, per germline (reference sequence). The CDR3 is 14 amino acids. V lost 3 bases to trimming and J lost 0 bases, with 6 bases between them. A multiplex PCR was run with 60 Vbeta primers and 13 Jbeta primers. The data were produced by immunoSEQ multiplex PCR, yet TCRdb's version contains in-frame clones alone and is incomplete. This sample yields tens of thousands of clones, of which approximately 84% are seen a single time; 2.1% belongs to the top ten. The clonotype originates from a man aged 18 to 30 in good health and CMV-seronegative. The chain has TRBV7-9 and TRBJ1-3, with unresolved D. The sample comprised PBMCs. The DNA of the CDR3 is TGTGCCAGCAGCTTCCTCCGCTCTGGAAACACCATATATTTT. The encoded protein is CASSFLRSGNTIYF. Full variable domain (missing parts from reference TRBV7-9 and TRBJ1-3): DTGVSQNPRHKITKRGQNVTFRCDPISEHNRLYWYRQTLGQGPEFLTYFQNEAQLEKSRLLSDRFSAERPKGSFSTLEIQRTEQGDSAMYLCASSFLRSGNTIYFGEGSWLTVV.